The sample holds a few counts of the clone carrying this T cell receptor beta chain. Germline CDR1 SGHVS, CDR2 FQNEAQ. The CDR3 contains 16 residues. V lost 4 bases and J 2 bases, leaving 14 bases between the germline ends. The data belong to a study of blood T cell repertoires in COVID-19. Whole-study context: Donors in the United States, Italy and Spain gave samples during acute or convalescent COVID-19. The analysed material was cDNA or gDNA that came from T cells, B-cell-depleted T cells, or PBMCs.

In the study's own analysis: Researchers report that nucleated cell counts were estimated from reference gene primer amplification. Here immunoSEQ multiplex PCR was the method, and the copy in TCRdb shows in-frame clones only, minus some. The DNA was the basis for D and trimming; V, J and clone size are from that table. The sample comprises some 200,000 clones, approximately 85% of which are singletons, and about 9.1% rests with the top ten. V gene TRBV7-8 combines with J gene TRBJ1-4; D gene ambiguous. The sequence was collected from a woman aged 80 or over with acute or convalescent COVID-19. The sequenced sample was peripheral blood. DNA of the CDR3: TGTGCCAGCAGCTCCCCCCCGCAGGTCACTAATGAAAAACTGTTTTTT. It codes for CASSSPPQVTNEKLFF.